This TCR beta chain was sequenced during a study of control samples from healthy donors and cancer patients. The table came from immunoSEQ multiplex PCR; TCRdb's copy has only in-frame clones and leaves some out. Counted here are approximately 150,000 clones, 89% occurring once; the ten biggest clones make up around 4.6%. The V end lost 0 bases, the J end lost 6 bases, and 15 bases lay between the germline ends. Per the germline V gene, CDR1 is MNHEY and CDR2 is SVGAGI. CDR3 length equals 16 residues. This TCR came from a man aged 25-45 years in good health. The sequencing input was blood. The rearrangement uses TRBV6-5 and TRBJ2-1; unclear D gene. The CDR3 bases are TGTGCCAGCAGTTACTCGATTGGGGTTGCTTTCAATGAGCAGTTCTTC. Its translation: CASSYSIGVAFNEQFF.